The 19 T cell receptor beta chains listed next were all sequenced from one sample in a study of human T cells and chemical hapten exposure. TCRdb fed the RACE reads into MiXCR, producing one record per CDR3 protein. The top ten hold about 1.8% of the sample, which has around 57,000 distinct CDR3 sequences, approximately 10% seen once. The time point denotes: patch test 1, 2 weeks after DPC sensitization. Treatment specified: therapeutic diphenylcyclopropenone sensitization with weekly scalp DPC. Extraction of total RNA was performed on unfractionated whole blood. Sequences were derived from whole blood, sampled in connection with sensitization to the hapten diphenylcyclopropenone (DPC). These receptors originate from a woman in her 40s with alopecia areata. Some clones in this sample may be carry-over from other donors' samples.

This clonotype has at least ten counts. The gene calls are TRBV12-3 or TRBV12-4 and TRBJ2-3; 11 nucleotides line up with TRBD2. J was trimmed by 3 bases and V by 7 bases; bases with no gene match: 9. This CDR3 comprises 16 residues. This CDR3 reads CASTTGASGGTDTQYF. CDR3 bases: TGTGCCAGCACCACTGGGGCTAGCGGGGGGACAGATACGCAGTATTTT.

The chain uses TRBV18 and TRBJ1-5; possible D gene TRBD1, 5 bases. CDR1 and CDR2 from the germline V gene are KGHSH and LQKENI. V dropped 3 bases and J dropped 3 bases, with 15 bases sitting between them. The CDR3 length is 16 residues. DNA for the CDR3: TGTGCCAGCTCACCGCAGACCCTAGGGGACAATCAGCCCCAGCATTTT. This sequence encodes CASSPQTLGDNQPQHF.

This clonotype came up many times. V usage is TRBV14 and J usage is TRBJ2-7; no clear D gene. V lost 1 base and J lost 7, with 17 bases in between. The CDR3 has 15 amino acids. Germline CDR1 is SGHDN and CDR2 is FVKESK. The CDR3 bases are TGTGCCAGCAGCCAAGTTGTTCGCCCGGCTGGTGAGCAGTACTTC. It specifies CASSQVVRPAGEQYF. Full variable domain (remainder filled in from reference TRBV14 and TRBJ2-7): EAGVTQFPSHSVIEKGQTVTLRCDPISGHDNLYWYRRVMGKEIKFLLHFVKESKQDESGMPNNRFLAERTGGTYSTLKVQPAELEDSGVYFCASSQVVRPAGEQYFGPGTRLTVT.

This clonotype was picked up many times. CDR3 sequence (DNA): TGTGCCAGCAGCAAAGTGACTGATCGCAGCGGGGGGTCCTACGAGCAGTACTTC. It translates to CASSKVTDRSGGSYEQYF. The chain recombines TRBV21-1 with TRBJ2-7; TRBD2 is taken as the D call from the table, unchecked against the DNA. TRBV21-1 is recorded as a pseudogene. This CDR3 comprises 18 residues.

This clonotype came up many times. The J gene is TRBJ2-3, the V gene TRBV7-2; 14 bases line up with TRBD2. V lost 5 bases to trimming and J lost 0 bases; unmatched junction nucleotides: 7. This CDR3 is 18 amino acids long. Germline values: CDR1 SGHTA, CDR2 FQGNSA. The CDR3 loop is CASSQPGLAGVSTDTQYF. The CDR3 bases are TGTGCCAGCAGCCAACCGGGACTAGCGGGGGTCAGCACAGATACGCAGTATTTT.

This clonotype came up a few times. The chain links TRBV21-1 to TRBJ2-2; TRBD1 was called by the table and not checked on the DNA. TRBV21-1 is a documented pseudogene. CDR3 length: 16 amino acids. The CDR3 region is CASISSGTGYPGELFF. In DNA, the CDR3 is TGTGCCAGCATCTCAAGCGGGACAGGGTACCCCGGGGAGCTGTTTTTT.

This clonotype was detected a few times. The chain has TRBV4-1 and TRBJ2-3; D is possibly TRBD1 (5 bases). V was pared by 1 base and J by 3 bases, with 11 bases between. CDR1 and CDR2 from the germline V gene are MGHRA and YSYEKL. The CDR3 spans 15 residues. The CDR3 DNA sequence: TGCGCCAGCAGCCAAGGGGCAGGGTGGACAGATACGCAGTATTTT. This gives the protein CASSQGAGWTDTQYF.

This clonotype was detected a few times. V gene TRBV6-5 combines with J gene TRBJ1-1; no clear D. This CDR3 is built from 12 residues. Germline CDR1 MNHEY, CDR2 SVGAGI. Trimming removed 5 bases at V and 1 base at J, with 5 bases between. CDR3 bases: TGTGCCAGCAGTAGACCGAACACTGAAGCTTTCTTT. It yields the protein CASSRPNTEAFF.

The chain couples TRBV18 to TRBJ1-1, with D possibly TRBD1 on 5 matching bases. Germline CDR1 is KGHSH and CDR2 is LQKENI. Deletions cut 6 bases from V and 0 bases from J, with 14 bases between. The CDR3 extends over 15 amino acids. CDR3 residues: CASSQGRDLNTEAFF. The CDR3 coding sequence is TGTGCCAGCTCCCAGGGACGAGATCTGAACACTGAAGCTTTCTTT.

The rearrangement uses TRBV4-3 and TRBJ2-1; perhaps D is TRBD1 or TRBD2 (5 bases each). The CDR3 spans 17 residues. Germline CDR1 is LGHNA and CDR2 is YSLEER. The V gene lost 0 bases and the J gene lost 8 bases, with 20 bases spanning the gap. The CDR3 region is CASSQERGVRHADEQFF. DNA of the CDR3: TGCGCCAGCAGCCAAGAGAGGGGCGTCCGCCATGCGGATGAGCAGTTCTTC.

This chain joins TRBV20-1 and TRBJ1-2; D unresolved. The CDR3 totals 12 residues. CDR1 is DFQATT and CDR2 is SNEGSKA in the germline V gene (reference sequence). The V end lost 2 bases, the J end lost 4 bases, and 8 bases lay between the germline ends. The CDR3 region is CSARFEGYGYTF. CDR3 bases: TGCAGTGCTAGATTCGAAGGCTATGGCTACACCTTC.

The J gene is TRBJ1-5, the V gene TRBV10-2, with a possible D match to TRBD1 (6 bases). Per the germline V gene, CDR1 is WSHSY and CDR2 is SAAADI. V was trimmed by 5 bases and J by 4 bases, leaving 15 bases between them. The CDR3 runs to 15 residues. As DNA, the CDR3 is TGCGCCAGCAGTTTTTCGGGGGCAGGGAATCAGCCCCAGCATTTT. Encoded protein: CASSFSGAGNQPQHF.

This clonotype was detected only a few times. The chain joins TRBV28 to TRBJ1-5; D not resolved. The germline V gene has CDR1 MDHEN and CDR2 SYDVKM. Trimming pared 7 bases from V and 6 bases from J, leaving 10 bases between. The CDR3 has 12 residues. This chain's CDR3 is CASTWGFQPQHF. The CDR3 DNA follows: TGTGCCAGCACATGGGGTTTTCAGCCCCAGCATTTT.

The chain carries TRBV15 and TRBJ2-7, with 7 bases aligning to TRBD2. CDR1 is LNHNV, CDR2 YYDKDF, per germline (reference sequence). Unmatched junction bases numbered 9, after V lost 0 bases and J lost 7 bases. The CDR3 is made up of 15 amino acids. This chain's CDR3 is CATSRDAGEQWEQYF. CDR3 sequence (DNA): TGTGCCACCAGCAGAGATGCGGGGGAACAGTGGGAGCAGTACTTC.

The gene calls are TRBV3-1 and TRBJ2-3; possibly TRBD1 or TRBD2 for D (5 bases each). V was trimmed by 1 base and J by 3 bases, leaving 11 bases between them. Germline CDR1 LGHDT, CDR2 YNNKEL (reference sequence). CDR3 size: 15 residues. CDR3 nucleotide sequence: TGTGCCAGCAGCCAAGTTCGGGGCCGGACAGATACGCAGTATTTT. Protein product: CASSQVRGRTDTQYF.

This sequence joins TRBV19 and TRBJ1-5; D is ambiguous. V was cut by 2 bases and J by 3 bases, with 5 bases left in between. Germline lookup yields CDR1 LNHDA and CDR2 SQIVND (reference sequence). CDR3 length: 13 residues. CDR3 nucleotide sequence: TGTGCCAGTAGTATACAGAACAATCAGCCCCAGCATTTT. Its protein is CASSIQNNQPQHF. Supplemented by reference TRBV19 and TRBJ1-5, the full variable domain reads DGGITQSPKYLFRKEGQNVTLSCEQNLNHDAMYWYRQDPGQGLRLIYYSQIVNDFQKGDIAEGYSVSREKKESFPLTVTSAQKNPTAFYLCASSIQNNQPQHFGDGTRLSIL.

The chain uses TRBV27 and TRBJ1-6; D might be TRBD1 (5 bases). Germline CDR1 MNHEY, CDR2 SMNVEV (reference sequence). The CDR3 has 15 amino acids. The germline V and J ends were trimmed by 6 bases and 9 bases, with 18 bases remaining between them. The CDR3 DNA reads TGTGCCAGCAGCTCCACCGGGACTCTGAGTTCACCCCTCCACTTT. Translated: CASSSTGTLSSPLHF.

This clonotype appeared many times. J is TRBJ2-1 and V is TRBV6-2 or TRBV6-3; 12 bases agree with TRBD2. Trimming took 7 bases from V and 0 from J; bases not matched to a gene: 4. The V gene's germline CDR1 is MNHEY and CDR2 SVGEGT. The CDR3 has 16 residues. CDR3 sequence reads: CASKRLAGDSYNEQFF. The DNA of the CDR3 is TGTGCCAGCAAGAGACTAGCGGGGGACTCCTACAATGAGCAGTTCTTC.

This clonotype was counted many times. V and J are TRBV6-2 or TRBV6-3 and TRBJ1-5; D perhaps matches TRBD1 (6 bases). CDR3 length equals 15 residues. The V end lost 2 bases, the J end lost 5 bases, and 13 bases lay between the germline ends. Germline V gene sequence: CDR1 MNHEY, CDR2 SVGEGT. This chain's CDR3 is CASSYGGHRDQPQHF. CDR3 coding DNA: TGTGCCAGCAGTTACGGCGGACACAGGGATCAGCCCCAGCATTTT.